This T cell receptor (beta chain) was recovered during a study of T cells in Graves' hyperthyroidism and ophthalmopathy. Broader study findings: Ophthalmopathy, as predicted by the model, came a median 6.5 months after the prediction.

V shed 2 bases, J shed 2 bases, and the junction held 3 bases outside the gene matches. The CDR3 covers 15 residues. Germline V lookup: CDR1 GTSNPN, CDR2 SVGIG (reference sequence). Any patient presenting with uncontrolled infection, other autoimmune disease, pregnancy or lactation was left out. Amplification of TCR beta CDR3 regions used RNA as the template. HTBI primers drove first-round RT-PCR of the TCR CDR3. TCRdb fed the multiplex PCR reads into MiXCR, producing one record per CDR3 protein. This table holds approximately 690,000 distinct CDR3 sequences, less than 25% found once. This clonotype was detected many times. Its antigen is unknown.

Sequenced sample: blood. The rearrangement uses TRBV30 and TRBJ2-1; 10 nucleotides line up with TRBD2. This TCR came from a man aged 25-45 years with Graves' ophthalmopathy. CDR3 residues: CAWSRSGRTYNEQFF. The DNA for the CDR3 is TGTGCCTGGAGTCGTAGCGGGAGGACCTACAATGAGCAGTTCTTC.